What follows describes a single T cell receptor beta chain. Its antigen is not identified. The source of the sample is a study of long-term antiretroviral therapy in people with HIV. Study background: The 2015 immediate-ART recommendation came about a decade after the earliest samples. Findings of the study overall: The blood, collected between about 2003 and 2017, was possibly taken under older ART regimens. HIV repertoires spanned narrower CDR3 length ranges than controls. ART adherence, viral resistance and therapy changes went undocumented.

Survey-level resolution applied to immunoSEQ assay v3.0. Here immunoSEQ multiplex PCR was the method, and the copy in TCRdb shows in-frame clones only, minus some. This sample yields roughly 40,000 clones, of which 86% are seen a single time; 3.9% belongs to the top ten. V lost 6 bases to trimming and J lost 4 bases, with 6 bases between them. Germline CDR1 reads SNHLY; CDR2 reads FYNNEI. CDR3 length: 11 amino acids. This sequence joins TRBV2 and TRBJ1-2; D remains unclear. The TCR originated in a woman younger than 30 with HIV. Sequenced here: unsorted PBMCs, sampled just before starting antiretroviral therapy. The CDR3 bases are TGTGCCAGCAGGGCGGCCTATGGCTACACCTTC. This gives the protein CASRAAYGYTF. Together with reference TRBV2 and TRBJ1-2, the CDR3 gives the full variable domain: EPEVTQTPSHQVTQMGQEVILRCVPISNHLYFYWYRQILGQKVEFLVSFYNNEISEKSEIFDDQFSVERPDGSNFTLKIRSTKLEDSAMYFCASRAAYGYTFGSGTRLTVV.